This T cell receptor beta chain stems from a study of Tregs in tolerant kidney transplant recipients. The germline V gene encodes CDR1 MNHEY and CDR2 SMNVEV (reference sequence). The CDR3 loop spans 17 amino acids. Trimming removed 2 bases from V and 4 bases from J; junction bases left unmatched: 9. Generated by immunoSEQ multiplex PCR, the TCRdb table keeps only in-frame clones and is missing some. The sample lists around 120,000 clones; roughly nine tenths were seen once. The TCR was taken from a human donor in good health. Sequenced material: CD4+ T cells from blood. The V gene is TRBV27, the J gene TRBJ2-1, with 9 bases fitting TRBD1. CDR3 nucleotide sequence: TGTGCCAGCAGTTTAAGGGTCGGGACAGGGCTATACAATGAGCAGTTCTTC. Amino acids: CASSLRVGTGLYNEQFF.